The 30 T cell receptor beta chains below were found in one sample sequenced in a study of Ad26.COV2.S vaccination and SARS-CoV-2 variants (dated by TCRdb to 2020 to 2022). Per the publication, the treatment or condition label means: around 19 received Ad26.COV2.S at low or high dose, single or two shots; roughly five received placebo; per-sample allocation not given. Repertoires of vaccine and placebo recipients were sequenced from samples collected on day 63 after the first injection. Libraries were constructed by the immunoSEQ multiplex PCR assay. TCRdb mirrors the immuneACCESS table, restricted to in-frame sequences. Some clones are absent from its copies; in checked studies, under half trace to an unresolved V gene, and the reason for the others is unknown. The sample has 350,000 to 500,000 clones on record, 90% of them singletons. Jointly, the top ten make up less than 4.5% of the sample. The starting material was peripheral blood, obtained in a trial of Ad26.COV2.S vaccine versus placebo. Source of these receptors: a person between 18 and 60 years old who received the Ad26.COV2.S COVID-19 vaccine or a placebo.

In DNA form, the CDR3 reads TGTGCCAGCAGCCCCCGAGAGCGGGAGGTGGTATTCAATGAGCAGTTCTTC. It yields the protein CASSPREREVVFNEQFF. The chain carries TRBV9 and TRBJ2-1; TRBD2 aligns across 9 bases. V gave up 4 bases and J gave up 6 bases; unmatched junction bases: 14. This CDR3 spans 17 amino acids. Germline CDR1 reads SGDLS; CDR2 reads YYNGEE.

In this sample, this clone turned up a few times. The sample has other DNA sequences that encode this CDR3 too. The chain uses TRBV29-1 and TRBJ2-3, with D maybe TRBD2 (6 bases). Germline values: CDR1 SQVTM, CDR2 ANQGSEA. CDR3 size: 11 residues. V dropped 6 bases and J dropped 6 bases, with 10 bases sitting between them. The CDR3 reads CSVGGADTQYF. The CDR3, as DNA: TGCAGCGTCGGAGGGGCGGATACGCAGTATTTT.

The chain recombines TRBV7-8 with TRBJ2-2; D unclear. V was clipped by 2 bases and J by 2 bases, with 15 bases between them. Per the germline V gene, CDR1 is SGHVS and CDR2 is FQNEAQ. This CDR3 has 17 residues. The CDR3 sequence: CASSLWAAVLNTGELFF. Here the CDR3 DNA reads TGTGCCAGCAGCTTATGGGCGGCAGTCCTTAACACCGGGGAGCTGTTTTTT.

The CDR3 is CASSLASDTFTDTQYF. For the CDR3, the DNA is TGCGCCAGCAGCTTGGCGTCGGACACATTCACAGATACGCAGTATTTT. The chain joins TRBV5-1 to TRBJ2-3; possible D gene TRBD1, 5 bases. The germline V and J ends were trimmed by 0 bases and 2 bases, with 13 bases remaining between them. This CDR3 region has 16 residues. From germline, CDR1 is SGHRS and CDR2 YFSETQ. The full variable domain, rest sourced from reference TRBV5-1 and TRBJ2-3, is KAGVTQTPRYLIKTRGQQVTLSCSPISGHRSVSWYQQTPGQGLQFLFEYFSETQRNKGNFPGRFSGRQFSNSRSEMNVSTLELGDSALYLCASSLASDTFTDTQYFGPGTRLTVL.

Only one count was recorded for this clone. The chain joins TRBV6-2 or TRBV6-3 to TRBJ2-1, with TRBD2 as a possible D gene (6 bases). This CDR3 region has 15 residues. Germline values: CDR1 MNHEY, CDR2 SVGEGT. The V gene lost 5 bases and the J gene lost 6 bases, with 17 bases spanning the gap. In DNA, the CDR3 is TGTGCCAGCAGTCGACCCTCCAAGGGAGGCAATGAGCAGTTCTTC. Its protein product is CASSRPSKGGNEQFF.

This clone was seen just once. The chain couples TRBV11-1 to TRBJ2-3; 8 bases line up with TRBD2. V shed 3 bases and J 5 bases; nucleotides not matched to a gene: 7. CDR3 length: 15 amino acids. Germline values: CDR1 SGHAT, CDR2 FQDESV (reference sequence). This CDR3 reads CASSFGGGRGDTQYF. The CDR3 DNA reads TGTGCCAGCAGCTTCGGCGGGGGGAGGGGAGATACGCAGTATTTT.

This rearrangement joins TRBV30 to TRBJ2-1; D is possibly TRBD2 (5 bases). CDR3 length: 15 amino acids. Trimming cost V 6 bases and J 8 bases, with 23 bases left between them. Germline V lookup: CDR1 GTSNPN, CDR2 SVGIG (reference sequence). The CDR3 sequence is CACFPRVSLVHEQFF. The CDR3 coding sequence is TGTGCCTGCTTCCCGCGGGTGTCTCTTGTCCATGAGCAGTTCTTC.

The chain uses TRBV5-4 and TRBJ2-3; 7 bases fit TRBD1. V shed 4 bases and J 0 bases; nucleotides not matched to a gene: 14. Germline V CDR1 and CDR2: SGHNT, YYREEE (reference sequence). CDR3 size: 18 residues. The CDR3 nucleotides read TGTGCCAGCAGCCCCCCCCCGGGGCAGGGGGTTAGCACAGATACGCAGTATTTT. This codes for CASSPPPGQGVSTDTQYF.

The chain links TRBV5-4 to TRBJ2-3, with a weak D call TRBD2 (6 bases). CDR1 and CDR2 (germline): SGHNT, YYREEE (reference sequence). V was cut by 0 bases and J by 8 bases, with 7 bases left in between. CDR3 length: 12 residues. CDR3 sequence (DNA): TGTGCCAGCAGCTTGGTGGGAGGTACGCAGTATTTT. This gives the protein CASSLVGGTQYF.

The rearrangement uses TRBV2 and TRBJ2-7; no definite D call. Germline values: CDR1 SNHLY, CDR2 FYNNEI. The CDR3 is 13 residues long. Trimming shortened V by 1 base and J by 2 bases, and 6 bases separated the two germline ends. The CDR3 bases are TGTGCCAGCAGTGAAGTCCAGACCTACGAGCAGTACTTC. Translation: CASSEVQTYEQYF.

V usage is TRBV4-1 and J usage is TRBJ1-1; possible D gene TRBD1, 6 bases. From germline, CDR1 is MGHRA and CDR2 YSYEKL. CDR3 length: 16 residues. Between the trimmed V and J ends, which lost 1 base and 5 bases, there was a span of 17 bases. The CDR3 protein is CASSQVSDRWGTEAFF. CDR3 DNA: TGCGCCAGCAGCCAAGTTAGCGACAGGTGGGGAACTGAAGCTTTCTTT.

V and J are TRBV5-1 and TRBJ2-1; the match to TRBD2 covers 12 bases. The CDR3 contains 19 residues. Germline CDR1 and CDR2: SGHRS and YFSETQ. The junction had 12 bases not matched to a gene; V was cut back by 5 bases and J by 0 bases. This chain's CDR3 is CASSLRLAGAGSSYNEQFF. CDR3 nucleotides: TGCGCCAGCAGTTTGAGACTAGCGGGAGCTGGGAGCTCCTACAATGAGCAGTTCTTC.

The chain carries TRBV23-1 and TRBJ2-1; the D gene is possibly TRBD2 (5 bases). TRBV23-1 is designated an ORF whose function remains uncertain. The CDR3 contains 18 residues. V lost 2 bases, J lost 7 bases, and 24 bases lay in between. CDR3 in amino acids: CASSQRREGVALGNEQFF. The CDR3 region has the DNA TGCGCCAGCAGTCAAAGACGAGAGGGAGTAGCTCTCGGAAATGAGCAGTTCTTC.

The chain has TRBV18 and TRBJ2-7; unclear D gene. Looked up from germline, CDR1 is KGHSH and CDR2 is LQKENI. Trimming cost V 6 bases and J 6 bases, with 12 bases left between them. The CDR3 is made up of 12 amino acids. The CDR3 DNA is TGTGCCAGCTCCCCCGAAGGATCCGAGCAGTACTTC. It encodes CASSPEGSEQYF.

This chain joins TRBV2 and TRBJ1-1, with a weak D call TRBD1 (5 bases). This CDR3 comprises 14 residues. Trimming shortened V by 6 bases and J by 1 base, and 12 bases separated the two germline ends. The germline CDR1 and CDR2 sequences are SNHLY and FYNNEI. CDR3 amino acids: CASRSMTENTEAFF. DNA of the CDR3: TGTGCCAGCAGGTCAATGACAGAGAACACTGAAGCTTTCTTT. Together with reference TRBV2 and TRBJ1-1, the CDR3 gives the full variable domain: EPEVTQTPSHQVTQMGQEVILRCVPISNHLYFYWYRQILGQKVEFLVSFYNNEISEKSEIFDDQFSVERPDGSNFTLKIRSTKLEDSAMYFCASRSMTENTEAFFGQGTRLTVV.

The chain couples TRBV3-1 (or the pseudogene TRBV3-2) to TRBJ2-1; 8 bases are shared with TRBD2. Germline assignment: CDR1 LGHDT and CDR2 YNNKEL (reference sequence). V was clipped by 3 bases and J by 0 bases; unmatched bases: 4. CDR3 length: 16 amino acids. This chain's CDR3 is CASSHPLAVSYNEQFF. The DNA of the CDR3 is TGTGCCAGCAGCCATCCACTAGCGGTCTCCTACAATGAGCAGTTCTTC.

J is TRBJ2-5 and V is TRBV28; the D gene is possibly TRBD2 (5 bases). This CDR3 has 14 residues. V was pared by 5 bases and J by 5 bases, with 15 bases between. Germline values: CDR1 MDHEN, CDR2 SYDVKM. The CDR3 sequence: CASSPDSLAETQYF. The CDR3 nucleotides are TGTGCCAGCAGTCCGGACTCTTTAGCGGAGACCCAGTACTTC.

V is TRBV25-1 and J is TRBJ1-5; 9 nucleotides match TRBD1. V was clipped by 6 bases and J by 6 bases; unmatched bases: 6. Germline V gene sequence: CDR1 MGHDK, CDR2 SYGVNS. The CDR3 runs to 14 residues. DNA for the CDR3: TGTGCCAGCAGCAGACAGGGGGATAGTCAGCCCCAGCATTTT. Its translation: CASSRQGDSQPQHF.

This clone has a single count. The J gene is TRBJ2-7, the V gene TRBV19; no firm D call. In germline, CDR1 is LNHDA, CDR2 SQIVND (reference sequence). V was shortened by 7 bases and J by 2 bases, with 21 bases between the two germline ends. The CDR3 is 16 residues long. The CDR3 region has the DNA TGTGCCAGTAAAGGGCGGAACAAGGGCGATACCTACGAGCAGTACTTC. Protein product: CASKGRNKGDTYEQYF.

The rearrangement uses TRBV3-1 (or the pseudogene TRBV3-2) and TRBJ2-5; D unclear. Trimming pared 0 bases from V and 2 bases from J, leaving 1 base between. Per germline, CDR1 LGHDT and CDR2 YNNKEL (reference sequence). CDR3 length: 12 residues. In DNA form, the CDR3 reads TGTGCCAGCAGCCAAGATCAAGAGACCCAGTACTTC. As protein: CASSQDQETQYF.

The CDR3 loop is CSARGAGEAFF. DNA for the CDR3: TGCAGTGCTAGAGGGGCGGGTGAAGCTTTCTTT. V is TRBV20-1 and J is TRBJ1-1; D not resolved. The germline V and J ends were trimmed by 1 base and 7 bases, with 7 bases remaining between them. Germline-derived CDR1 and CDR2 are DFQATT and SNEGSKA (reference sequence). This CDR3 is 11 amino acids long.

V and J are TRBV3-1 (or the pseudogene TRBV3-2) and TRBJ2-3; D is uncertain. The CDR3 is made up of 16 amino acids. Germline assignment: CDR1 LGHDT and CDR2 YNNKEL (reference sequence). Trimming took off 4 bases at V and 2 bases at J, with 16 bases between the two ends. The CDR3 coding sequence is TGTGCCAGCAGCCGTTTCGGGCAGTTCTCCACAGATACGCAGTATTTT. Protein: CASSRFGQFSTDTQYF.

V and J are TRBV25-1 and TRBJ2-6; D tentatively fits TRBD1 or TRBD2 (5 bases each). CDR1 and CDR2 (germline): MGHDK, SYGVNS. V was cut by 6 bases and J by 2 bases, with 14 bases left in between. This CDR3 is built from 16 residues. CDR3 region: CASRGVGRTGANVLTF. In DNA form, the CDR3 reads TGTGCCAGCAGGGGGGTTGGGAGAACTGGGGCCAACGTCCTGACTTTC. The whole variable domain, filled in from reference TRBV25-1 and TRBJ2-6, reads EADIYQTPRYLVIGTGKKITLECSQTMGHDKMYWYQQDPGMELHLIHYSYGVNSTEKGDLSSESTVSRIRTEHFPLTLESARPSHTSQYLCASRGVGRTGANVLTFGAGSRLTVL.

With regard to this clone: Additional DNA sequences in this sample encode the identical CDR3. This chain links TRBV4-1 with TRBJ2-7; no clear D. The germline CDR1 and CDR2 sequences are MGHRA and YSYEKL. The ends were cut back, 1 base at V and 0 bases at J, with 7 bases in the middle. The CDR3 sequence is 14 residues long. This CDR3 reads CASSQGPVSYEQYF. The CDR3 DNA reads as TGCGCCAGCAGCCAAGGGCCGGTCTCCTACGAGCAGTACTTC.

The V gene is TRBV10-3, the J gene TRBJ1-3; a weak D match, TRBD1 (6 bases). The ends were cut back, 11 bases at V and 0 bases at J, with 17 bases in the middle. The length of the CDR3 is 15 residues. Germline V gene sequence: CDR1 ENHRY, CDR2 SYGVKD. CDR3 in DNA: TGTGCCCCAACCAACACCAGGGGCTCTGGAAACACCATATATTTT. Its protein is CAPTNTRGSGNTIYF.

This clone was recorded only once. The chain recombines TRBV6-4 with TRBJ2-1, with D unresolved. Germline loops: CDR1 MRHNA, CDR2 SNTAGT. The germline V and J ends were trimmed by 3 bases and 4 bases, with 7 bases remaining between them. The length of the CDR3 is 13 residues. The CDR3, as DNA: TGTGCCAGCAGTGAGTCTACATACAATGAGCAGTTCTTC. As protein: CASSESTYNEQFF.

V is TRBV4-3 and J is TRBJ1-2; D gene unclear. Germline CDR1 LGHNA, CDR2 YSLEER. The CDR3 loop spans 14 amino acids. V lost 1 base and J 4 bases, leaving 10 bases between the germline ends. This CDR3 is CASSQARHLYGYTF. In nucleotides, the CDR3 is TGCGCCAGCAGCCAAGCCAGGCATCTCTATGGCTACACCTTC.

This chain links TRBV6-2 or TRBV6-3 with TRBJ2-7; D is unclear. Germline V lookup: CDR1 MNHEY, CDR2 SVGEGT. CDR3 length: 14 residues. V was pared by 0 bases and J by 6 bases, with 12 bases between. The CDR3 bases are TGTGCCAGCAGTTACTCGAGGATCACCGGCGAGCAGTACTTC. Its protein product is CASSYSRITGEQYF.

The chain recombines TRBV7-9 with TRBJ2-7; TRBD2 is a possible D gene (6 bases). Trimming left V 5 bases short and J 8 bases short, with 19 bases between. CDR3 length: 14 residues. Germline CDR1 SEHNR, CDR2 FQNEAQ (reference sequence). CDR3 region: CASSRPESGRKQYF. The CDR3, as DNA: TGTGCCAGCAGCCGCCCGGAGTCAGGGAGGAAGCAGTACTTC.

The CDR3 nucleotides read TGTGCCATCAGTGAAGGAGGGGACAATGAGCAGTTCTTC. Translating it yields CAISEGGDNEQFF. The rearrangement joins TRBV10-3 to TRBJ2-1, with D possibly matching TRBD2 (6 bases). Germline V gene sequence: CDR1 ENHRY, CDR2 SYGVKD. V gave up 3 bases and J gave up 5 bases, with 8 bases separating them. The CDR3 consists of 13 residues.